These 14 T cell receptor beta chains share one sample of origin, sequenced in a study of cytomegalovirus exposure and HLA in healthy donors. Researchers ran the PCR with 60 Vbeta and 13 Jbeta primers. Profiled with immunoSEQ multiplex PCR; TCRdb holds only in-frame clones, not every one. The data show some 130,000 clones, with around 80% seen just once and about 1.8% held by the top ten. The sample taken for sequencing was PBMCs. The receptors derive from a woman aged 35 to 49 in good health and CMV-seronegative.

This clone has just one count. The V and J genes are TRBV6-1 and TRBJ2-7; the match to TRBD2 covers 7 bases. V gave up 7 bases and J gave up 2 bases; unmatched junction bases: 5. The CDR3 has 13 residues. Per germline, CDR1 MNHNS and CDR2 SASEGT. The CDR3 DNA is TGTGCCAGCAAGCGGGGCCCTACCTACGAGCAGTACTTC. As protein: CASKRGPTYEQYF.

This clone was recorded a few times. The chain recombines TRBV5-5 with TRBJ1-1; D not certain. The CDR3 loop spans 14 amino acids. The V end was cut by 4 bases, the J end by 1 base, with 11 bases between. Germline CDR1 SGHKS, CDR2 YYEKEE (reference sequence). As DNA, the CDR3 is TGTGCCAGCAGCAATCGGGGATCGAACACTGAAGCTTTCTTT. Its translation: CASSNRGSNTEAFF.

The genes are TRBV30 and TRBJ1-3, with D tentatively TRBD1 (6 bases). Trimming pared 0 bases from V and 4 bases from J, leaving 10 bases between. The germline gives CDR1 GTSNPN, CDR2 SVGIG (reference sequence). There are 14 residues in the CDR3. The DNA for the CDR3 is TGTGCCTGGAGTGTGGGGGGGCTAGGAAACACCATATATTTT. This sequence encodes CAWSVGGLGNTIYF.

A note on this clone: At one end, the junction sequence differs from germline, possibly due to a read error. The CDR3 here is CASSETGGAGANGLTF. DNA of the CDR3: TGTGCCAGCAGTGAAACAGGGGGCGCTGGGGCCAACGGCCTGACTTTC. The V and J genes are TRBV25-1 and TRBJ2-6; 9 bases are shared with TRBD1. This CDR3 contains 16 residues. Germline loops: CDR1 MGHDK, CDR2 SYGVNS.

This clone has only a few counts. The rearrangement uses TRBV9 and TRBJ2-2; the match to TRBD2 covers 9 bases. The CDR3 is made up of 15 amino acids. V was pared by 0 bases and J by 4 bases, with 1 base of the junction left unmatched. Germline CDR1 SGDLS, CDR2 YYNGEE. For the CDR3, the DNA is TGTGCCAGCAGCGTAGGCGGGAGGGCCACCGGGGAGCTGTTTTTT. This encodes CASSVGGRATGELFF.

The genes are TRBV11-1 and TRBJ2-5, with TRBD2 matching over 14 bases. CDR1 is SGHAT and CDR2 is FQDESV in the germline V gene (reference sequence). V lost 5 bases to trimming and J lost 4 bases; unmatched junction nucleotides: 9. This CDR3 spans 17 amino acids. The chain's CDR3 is CASSLRGTSGSVETQYF. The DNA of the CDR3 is TGTGCCAGCAGCCTACGCGGGACTAGCGGGAGTGTAGAGACCCAGTACTTC.

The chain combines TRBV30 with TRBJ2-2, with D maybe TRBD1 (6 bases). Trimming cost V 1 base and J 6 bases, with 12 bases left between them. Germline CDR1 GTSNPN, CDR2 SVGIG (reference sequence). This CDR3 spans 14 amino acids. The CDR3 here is CAWSAAGVAGELFF. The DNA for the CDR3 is TGTGCCTGGAGTGCGGCAGGGGTCGCCGGGGAGCTGTTTTTT.

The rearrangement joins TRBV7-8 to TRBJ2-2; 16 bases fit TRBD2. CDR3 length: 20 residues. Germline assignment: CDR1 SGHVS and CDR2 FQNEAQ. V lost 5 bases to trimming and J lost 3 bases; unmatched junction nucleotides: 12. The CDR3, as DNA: TGTGCCAGCAGCGCTGACACCGGGACTAGCGGGGGGGCGTACACCGGGGAGCTGTTTTTT. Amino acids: CASSADTGTSGGAYTGELFF.

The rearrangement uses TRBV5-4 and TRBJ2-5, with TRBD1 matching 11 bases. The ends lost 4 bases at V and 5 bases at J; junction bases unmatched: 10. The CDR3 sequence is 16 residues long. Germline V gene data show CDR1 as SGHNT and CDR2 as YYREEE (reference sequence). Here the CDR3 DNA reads TGTGCCAGCAGCGGGGGAGGACAGGGGGCTATTGAGACCCAGTACTTC. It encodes CASSGGGQGAIETQYF.

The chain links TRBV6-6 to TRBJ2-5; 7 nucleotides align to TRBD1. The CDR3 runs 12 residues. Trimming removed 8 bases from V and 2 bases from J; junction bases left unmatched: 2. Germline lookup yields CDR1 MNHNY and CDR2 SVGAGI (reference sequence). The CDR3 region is CASGTEQETQYF. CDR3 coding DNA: TGTGCCAGCGGGACAGAGCAAGAGACCCAGTACTTC.

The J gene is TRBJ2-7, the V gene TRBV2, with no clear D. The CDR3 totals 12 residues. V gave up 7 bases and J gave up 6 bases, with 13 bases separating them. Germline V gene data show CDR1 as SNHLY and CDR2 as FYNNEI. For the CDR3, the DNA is TGTGCCAGCACCTTTTCCTCGGTCGAGCAGTACTTC. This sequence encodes CASTFSSVEQYF.

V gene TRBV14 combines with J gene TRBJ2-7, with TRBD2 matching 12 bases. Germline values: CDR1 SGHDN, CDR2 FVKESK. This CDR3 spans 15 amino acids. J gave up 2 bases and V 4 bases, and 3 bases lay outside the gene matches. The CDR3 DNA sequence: TGTGCCAGCAGCCCCCTAGCGGGAGGGGCCTACGAGCAGTACTTC. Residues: CASSPLAGGAYEQYF.

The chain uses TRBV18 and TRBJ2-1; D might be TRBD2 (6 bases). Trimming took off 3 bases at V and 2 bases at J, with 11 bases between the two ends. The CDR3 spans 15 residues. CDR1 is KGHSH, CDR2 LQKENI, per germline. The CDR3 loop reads CASSPPGGTYNEQFF. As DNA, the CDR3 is TGTGCCAGCTCACCTCCCGGGGGAACCTACAATGAGCAGTTCTTC. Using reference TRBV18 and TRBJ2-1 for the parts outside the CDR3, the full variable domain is NAGVMQNPRHLVRRRGQEARLRCSPMKGHSHVYWYRQLPEEGLKFMVYLQKENIIDESGMPKERFSAEFPKEGPSILRIQQVVRGDSAAYFCASSPPGGTYNEQFFGPGTRLTVL.

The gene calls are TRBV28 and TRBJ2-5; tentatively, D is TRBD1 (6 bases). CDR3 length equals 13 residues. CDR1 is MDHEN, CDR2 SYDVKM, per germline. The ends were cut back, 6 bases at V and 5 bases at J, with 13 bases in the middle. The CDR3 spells CASRVGGRETQYF. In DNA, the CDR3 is TGTGCCAGCAGAGTAGGGGGAAGGGAGACCCAGTACTTC.